One sample yielded the 30 T cell receptor beta chains listed below, sequenced in a study of T cells in Graves' hyperthyroidism and ophthalmopathy. Researchers took RNA transcripts and amplified the TCR beta CDR3 regions from them. When the TCR CDR3 underwent first-round RT-PCR, the HTBI primer set was used. TCRdb redid the calling of the multiplex PCR reads with MiXCR, one entry per CDR3 protein. The profile shows 130,000 or so distinct CDR3 sequences, roughly a fifth of them singletons. The sample taken for sequencing was blood. Receptors were obtained from a woman in her fifties or sixties with Graves' hyperthyroidism that later progressed to Graves' ophthalmopathy.

This clonotype was seen repeatedly, ten times or more. The chain joins TRBV7-2 to TRBJ2-1; no firm D call. The V and J ends lost 0 bases and 7 bases respectively, with 7 bases between them. Germline CDR1 is SGHTA and CDR2 is FQGNSA. There are 13 residues in the CDR3. CDR3 bases: TGTGCCAGCAGCTTAGCGGGGTCGAATGAGCAGTTCTTC. Protein sequence: CASSLAGSNEQFF.

The chain employs TRBV19 and TRBJ2-3; perhaps D is TRBD1 or TRBD2 (6 bases each). CDR1 and CDR2 from the germline V gene are LNHDA and SQIVND (reference sequence). The CDR3 is 16 amino acids. The germline V and J ends were trimmed by 6 bases and 0 bases, with 16 bases remaining between them. The CDR3 nucleotides are TGTGCCAGTAGAACGGATGGGGGGCTGAGCACAGATACGCAGTATTTT. Protein product: CASRTDGGLSTDTQYF.

This clonotype has ten or more counts. The J gene is TRBJ2-1, the V gene TRBV20-1; 9 positions agree with TRBD2. The CDR3 covers 16 residues. Germline lookup yields CDR1 DFQATT and CDR2 SNEGSKA (reference sequence). The V gene end was trimmed by 5 bases and the J gene end by 4 bases; junction bases not matched to a gene: 12. This CDR3 reads CSAPRVRTSGYNEQFF. Written as DNA, the CDR3 is TGCAGTGCTCCGCGCGTCCGCACTAGCGGGTACAATGAGCAGTTCTTC.

This clonotype has a count of ten or more. The chain employs TRBV6-5 and TRBJ2-7; 14 bases are shared with TRBD2. Germline CDR1 MNHEY, CDR2 SVGAGI. The CDR3 extends over 16 amino acids. After removal of 4 bases from V and 4 bases from J, the junction contained 6 bases not matched to a gene. In DNA, the CDR3 is TGTGCCAGCAGTTTAGGGACTAGCGGGAGTAGGTACGAGCAGTACTTC. It translates to CASSLGTSGSRYEQYF.

This clonotype has ten or more counts. This chain uses TRBV30 with TRBJ1-2, with 8 bases identical to TRBD1. Trimming took 8 bases from V and 3 from J; bases not matched to a gene: 8. Germline CDR1 is GTSNPN and CDR2 is SVGIG (reference sequence). The CDR3 contains 13 residues. CDR3 coding DNA: TGTGCCGGGAACGTGGGACAGGACTATGGCTACACCTTC. Amino acids: CAGNVGQDYGYTF.

The chain carries TRBV2 and TRBJ1-2, with unresolved D. CDR3 length equals 11 residues. Germline-derived CDR1 and CDR2 are SNHLY and FYNNEI. V lost 6 bases and J lost 8, with 10 bases in between. The CDR3 DNA reads TGTGCCAGCAGGGCCGACTTGGGCTACACCTTC. Protein product: CASRADLGYTF. Full variable domain (remainder filled in from reference TRBV2 and TRBJ1-2): EPEVTQTPSHQVTQMGQEVILRCVPISNHLYFYWYRQILGQKVEFLVSFYNNEISEKSEIFDDQFSVERPDGSNFTLKIRSTKLEDSAMYFCASRADLGYTFGSGTRLTVV.

This clonotype appeared many times. The chain employs TRBV5-1 and TRBJ2-1, with 12 bases aligning to TRBD2. The CDR3 has 14 amino acids. Germline trimming cut 7 bases from V and 5 bases from J; bases unmatched to any gene: 4. Germline CDR1 and CDR2: SGHRS and YFSETQ. CDR3: CASRGLAGNNEQFF. CDR3 nucleotides: TGCGCCAGCCGCGGACTAGCGGGAAACAATGAGCAGTTCTTC.

In regard to this clonotype: A far larger clone is just one base off, so this is likely a read error. The J gene is TRBJ2-1, the V gene TRBV7-2, with 7 bases fitting TRBD2. The J call may be faulty, since TRBJ2-7 better matches the DNA end. This CDR3 is built from 14 residues. Germline values: CDR1 SGHTA, CDR2 FQGNSA. CDR3 DNA: TGTGCCAGCAGCTTAGCGGGGGGGTACAATGAGCAGTACTTC. Translating gives CASSLAGGYNEQYF.

This clonotype was observed a few times. The germline gene is not matched at one end of the junction; a read error may be the cause. This rearrangement joins TRBV28 to TRBJ2-7; no definite D call. CDR3 size: 14 residues. Germline V gene sequence: CDR1 MDHEN, CDR2 SYDVKM. In DNA, the CDR3 is TGTGTCAGCAGTCTAGTGAACATGAACTACGAGCAGTACTTC. Its translation: CVSSLVNMNYEQYF.

This clonotype was found many times. The V and J genes are TRBV30 and TRBJ2-1, with a weak D call TRBD2 (5 bases). Trimming left V 3 bases short and J 4 bases short, with 22 bases between. Germline assignment: CDR1 GTSNPN and CDR2 SVGIG (reference sequence). The CDR3 totals 17 residues. Here the CDR3 reads CAWREVPRRLPYNEQFF. CDR3 bases: TGTGCCTGGAGGGAGGTACCCAGAAGACTACCGTACAATGAGCAGTTCTTC.

In this sample, this clonotype turned up many times. The chain links TRBV20-1 to TRBJ1-4; D remains ambiguous. Trimming removed 3 bases from V and 7 bases from J, with 15 bases in between. Germline V lookup: CDR1 DFQATT, CDR2 SNEGSKA (reference sequence). The CDR3 extends over 14 amino acids. The CDR3 nucleotides are TGCAGTGCTAGGACTCCTGGCCGGGGTGAAAAACTGTTTTTT. Its translation: CSARTPGRGEKLFF.

This clonotype came up many times. The J gene is TRBJ2-7, the V gene TRBV6-1; 8 bases match TRBD2. The CDR3 extends over 15 amino acids. CDR1 and CDR2 from the germline V gene are MNHNS and SASEGT. V trimming: 5 bases; J trimming: 6 bases; junction bases outside the gene matches: 12. CDR3 protein: CASSSSGSSGTEQYF. For the CDR3, the DNA is TGTGCCAGCAGTTCTAGCGGGTCATCCGGTACCGAGCAGTACTTC.

About this clonotype: Given a much more abundant clone one base away, this may be a read error. The V call is TRBV2, the J call TRBJ2-2, with 7 bases aligning to TRBD2. The ends lost 3 bases at V and 6 bases at J; junction bases unmatched: 7. This CDR3 is 15 amino acids long. Looked up from germline, CDR1 is SNHLY and CDR2 is FYNNEI. CDR3 DNA: TGTGCCAGCAGTGAGAGGGGACTAAACGCCGGGGAGCTGTTTTTT. As protein: CASSERGLNAGELFF. Looking up the rest from reference TRBV2 and TRBJ2-2 gives the full variable domain: EPEVTQTPSHQVTQMGQEVILRCVPISNHLYFYWYRQILGQKVEFLVSFYNNEISEKSEIFDDQFSVERPDGSNFTLKIRSTKLEDSAMYFCASSERGLNAGELFFGEGSRLTVL.

This clonotype was detected ten times or more. This chain links TRBV3-1 with TRBJ2-7, with D perhaps TRBD1 (6 bases). The CDR3 extends over 17 amino acids. Germline CDR1 and CDR2: LGHDT and YNNKEL (reference sequence). Between the trimmed V and J ends, which lost 6 bases and 2 bases, there was a span of 23 bases. CDR3 DNA sequence: TGTGCCAGCAGTCAGACCGGCGAGGGGGTGCGAACCTACGAGCAGTACTTC. This translates into CASSQTGEGVRTYEQYF.

Many counts were recorded for this clonotype. The J gene is TRBJ1-2, the V gene TRBV11-2; D is undetermined. V was clipped by 3 bases and J by 0 bases, with 11 bases between them. Germline V gives CDR1 SGHAT, CDR2 FQNNGV. The CDR3 is 15 residues long. CDR3 bases: TGTGCCAGCAGCTTTAAGGACGGACCTAACTATGGCTACACCTTC. This gives the protein CASSFKDGPNYGYTF.

This clonotype was picked up a small number of times. This sequence joins TRBV2 and TRBJ2-1, with TRBD2 matching 10 bases. In germline, CDR1 is SNHLY, CDR2 FYNNEI. Trimming took 4 bases from V and 8 from J; bases not matched to a gene: 8. CDR3 length equals 15 residues. In nucleotides, the CDR3 is TGTGCCAGCAGTGTTTCTAGCGGGAGTGTCTATGAGCAGTTCTTC. The encoded protein is CASSVSSGSVYEQFF. The complete variable domain, with remaining parts taken from reference TRBV2 and TRBJ2-1, reads EPEVTQTPSHQVTQMGQEVILRCVPISNHLYFYWYRQILGQKVEFLVSFYNNEISEKSEIFDDQFSVERPDGSNFTLKIRSTKLEDSAMYFCASSVSSGSVYEQFFGPGTRLTVL.

This chain connects TRBV3-1 to TRBJ1-5; the match to TRBD1 covers 8 bases. The CDR3 totals 15 residues. Germline CDR1 LGHDT, CDR2 YNNKEL (reference sequence). After removal of 3 bases from V and 7 bases from J, the junction contained 8 bases not matched to a gene. CDR3 nucleotide sequence: TGTGCCAGCAGCCAGGACAGGGCGGAAGGACAGCCCCAGCATTTT. Translated: CASSQDRAEGQPQHF. The complete variable domain, with remaining parts taken from reference TRBV3-1 and TRBJ1-5, reads DTAVSQTPKYLVTQMGNDKSIKCEQNLGHDTMYWYKQDSKKFLKIMFSYNNKELIINETVPNRFSPKSPDKAHLNLHINSLELGDSAVYFCASSQDRAEGQPQHFGDGTRLSIL.

CDR3 amino acids: CASSTGTYMGNTQYF. CDR3 in DNA: TGTGCCAGCAGTACGGGGACTTACATGGGGAATACGCAGTATTTT. The chain employs TRBV28 and TRBJ2-3; D is possibly TRBD2 (6 bases). The V end lost 5 bases, the J end lost 7 bases, and 19 bases lay between the germline ends. Germline CDR1 MDHEN, CDR2 SYDVKM. The CDR3 is 15 residues long. The full variable domain, with the rest looked up from reference TRBV28 and TRBJ2-3, is DVKVTQSSRYLVKRTGEKVFLECVQDMDHENMFWYRQDPGLGLRLIYFSYDVKMKEKGDIPEGYSVSREKKERFSLILESASTNQTSMYLCASSTGTYMGNTQYFGPGTRLTVL.

Many counts were recorded for this clonotype. This sequence joins TRBV7-9 and TRBJ2-2, with 9 bases identical to TRBD1. The V segment lost 2 bases and the J segment 5 bases; nucleotides outside the gene matches: 3. In germline, CDR1 is SEHNR, CDR2 FQNEAQ (reference sequence). CDR3 length: 15 residues. The CDR3 loop is CASSLRTGVTGELFF. CDR3 DNA: TGTGCCAGCAGCTTAAGGACAGGGGTTACCGGGGAGCTGTTTTTT. Variable domain in full (rest from reference TRBV7-9 and TRBJ2-2): DTGVSQNPRHKITKRGQNVTFRCDPISEHNRLYWYRQTLGQGPEFLTYFQNEAQLEKSRLLSDRFSAERPKGSFSTLEIQRTEQGDSAMYLCASSLRTGVTGELFFGEGSRLTVL.

The chain is built from TRBV27 and TRBJ2-1; 7 bases fit TRBD1. This CDR3 contains 11 residues. V shed 4 bases, J shed 10 bases, and the junction held 1 base outside the gene matches. The V gene's germline CDR1 is MNHEY and CDR2 SMNVEV (reference sequence). For the CDR3, the DNA is TGTGCCAGCAGTTCGGGACAGGAGCAGTTCTTC. Protein product: CASSSGQEQFF.

By sample fraction, this clonotype is medium-sized. The chain is built from TRBV28 and TRBJ2-7, with D possibly being TRBD2 (5 bases). Germline loops: CDR1 MDHEN, CDR2 SYDVKM. Trimming took 3 bases from V and 7 from J, leaving 16 bases between them. This CDR3 comprises 14 residues. In DNA, the CDR3 is TGTGCCAGCAGTTTCGAGCGGCCCCCGGGGGAGCAGTACTTC. Its protein is CASSFERPPGEQYF.

With respect to this clonotype: The DNA is left out, because the CDR3 cannot be placed on it with certainty; the CDR3 is given as TCRdb lists it. The genes are TRBV11-2 and TRBJ1-4. The CDR3 sequence runs 19 residues, both termini included. Germline CDR1 SGHAT, CDR2 FQNNGV. This chain's CDR3 is CASSFYICSAGNFNEKLFF.

CDR3 sequence reads: CASSHEPSSGNTIYF. The CDR3 DNA reads as TGTGCCAGCAGTCACGAACCAAGCTCTGGAAACACCATATATTTT. This chain links TRBV6-2 or TRBV6-3 with TRBJ1-3; D gene unclear. Germline CDR1 is MNHEY and CDR2 is SVGEGT. The germline V and J ends were trimmed by 5 bases and 0 bases, with 11 bases remaining between them. The CDR3 contains 15 residues.

This clonotype was counted a few times. This chain links TRBV19 with TRBJ1-1; TRBD1 might be the D (6 bases). Germline V CDR1 and CDR2: LNHDA, SQIVND (reference sequence). V was shortened by 5 bases and J by 1 base, with 11 bases between the two germline ends. CDR3 length: 14 residues. In DNA, the CDR3 is TGTGCCAGTAGTCTCCACAGGGAGAACACTGAAGCTTTCTTT. It is translated as CASSLHRENTEAFF.

This clonotype was seen at least ten times. The chain couples TRBV27 to TRBJ2-5; 8 nucleotides line up with TRBD1. The germline CDR1 and CDR2 sequences are MNHEY and SMNVEV (reference sequence). The V segment lost 4 bases and the J segment 4 bases; nucleotides outside the gene matches: 5. There are 14 residues in the CDR3. The CDR3 here is CASSSHGTGETQYF. The CDR3, as DNA: TGTGCCAGCAGTTCTCACGGGACAGGAGAGACCCAGTACTTC.

This clonotype was recorded many times. The chain carries TRBV30 and TRBJ2-4; 7 positions agree with TRBD1. Losses at the gene ends were 1 base for V and 4 bases for J; bases not matched to a gene: 1. This CDR3 has 13 residues. Looked up from germline, CDR1 is GTSNPN and CDR2 is SVGIG (reference sequence). The CDR3 here is CAWSETGKNIQYF. For the CDR3, the DNA is TGTGCCTGGAGTGAGACAGGGAAAAACATTCAGTACTTC.

This clonotype came up many times. The rearrangement uses TRBV2 and TRBJ1-1, with 7 bases that match TRBD1. The CDR3 contains 12 residues. The V segment lost 6 bases and the J segment 5 bases; nucleotides outside the gene matches: 3. In germline, CDR1 is SNHLY, CDR2 FYNNEI. CDR3 region: CASRTGWTEAFF. The CDR3 coding sequence is TGTGCCAGCAGGACAGGGTGGACTGAAGCTTTCTTT.

This clonotype was found many times. CDR3 residues: CASSLAPSMNTEAFF. In DNA form, the CDR3 reads TGTGCCAGCAGTTTAGCGCCAAGCATGAACACTGAAGCTTTCTTT. This chain joins TRBV12-3 or TRBV12-4 and TRBJ1-1; D unresolved. This CDR3 has 15 amino acids. Trimming left V 0 bases short and J 0 bases short, with 8 bases between.

There are many counts of this clonotype. The V call is TRBV7-8, the J call TRBJ1-4; possibly TRBD1 for D (6 bases). The CDR3 totals 13 residues. The ends were cut back, 5 bases at V and 7 bases at J, with 11 bases in the middle. Germline V gene sequence: CDR1 SGHVS, CDR2 FQNEAQ. CDR3 sequence reads: CASSTRQVEKLFF. DNA of the CDR3: TGTGCCAGCAGCACCCGACAGGTTGAAAAACTGTTTTTT.

This clonotype was seen a few times. The gene calls are TRBV7-9 and TRBJ2-2, with TRBD1 identical over 7 bases. This CDR3 comprises 17 residues. CDR1 SEHNR and CDR2 FQNEAQ come from the germline V gene (reference sequence). V was pared by 5 bases and J by 2 bases, with 11 bases of the junction left unmatched. This chain's CDR3 is CASSAGPRDSNTGELFF. DNA of the CDR3: TGTGCCAGCAGCGCAGGACCTCGGGACAGTAACACCGGGGAGCTGTTTTTT.